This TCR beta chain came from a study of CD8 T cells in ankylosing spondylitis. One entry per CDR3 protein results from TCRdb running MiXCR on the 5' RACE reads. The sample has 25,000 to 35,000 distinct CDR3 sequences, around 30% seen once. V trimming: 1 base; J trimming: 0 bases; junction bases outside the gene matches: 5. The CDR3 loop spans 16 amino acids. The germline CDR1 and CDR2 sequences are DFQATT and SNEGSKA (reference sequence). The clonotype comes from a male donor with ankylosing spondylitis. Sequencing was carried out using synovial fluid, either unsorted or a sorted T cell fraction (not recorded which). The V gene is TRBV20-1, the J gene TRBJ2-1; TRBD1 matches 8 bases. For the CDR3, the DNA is TGCAGTGCTAGAGTCTGGACAGGGACCTCCTACAATGAGCAGTTCTTC. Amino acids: CSARVWTGTSYNEQFF.